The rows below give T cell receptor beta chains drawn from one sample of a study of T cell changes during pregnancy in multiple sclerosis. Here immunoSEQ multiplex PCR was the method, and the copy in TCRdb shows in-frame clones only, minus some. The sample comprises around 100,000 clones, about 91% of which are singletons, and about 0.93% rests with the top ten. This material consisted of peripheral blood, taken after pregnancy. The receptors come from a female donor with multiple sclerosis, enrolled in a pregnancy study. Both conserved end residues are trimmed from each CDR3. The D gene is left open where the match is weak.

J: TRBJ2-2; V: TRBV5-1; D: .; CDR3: ATKEGGKTGELF
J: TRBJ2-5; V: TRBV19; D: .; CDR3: ASSIDSNQETQY
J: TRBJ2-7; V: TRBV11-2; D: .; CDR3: ASSFPSGEQY
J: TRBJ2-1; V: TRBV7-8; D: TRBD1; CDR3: ASSLLRGQGESFYNEQF
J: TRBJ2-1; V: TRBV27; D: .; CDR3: ASSLEMGLQF
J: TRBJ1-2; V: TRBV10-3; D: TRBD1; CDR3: AISPTTGATGGYT
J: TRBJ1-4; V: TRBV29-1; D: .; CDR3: SVTRGGEGKLF
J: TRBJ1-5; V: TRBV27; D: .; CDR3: ASSLTQTGLGNQPQH
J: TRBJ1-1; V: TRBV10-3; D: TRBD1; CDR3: AISDSTTGTGVNTEAF
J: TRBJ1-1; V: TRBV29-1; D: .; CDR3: SVEWRGSEAF
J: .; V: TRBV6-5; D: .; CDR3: ASSLEGGSYEQY